This entry lists 10 T cell receptor beta chains sequenced from one sample in a study of cytomegalovirus exposure and HLA in healthy donors (dated by TCRdb to about 2017). The library was obtained by the immunoSEQ multiplex PCR assay. The multiplex PCR relied on a mix of 60 forward primers for TCR Vbeta segments and 13 reverse primers for TCR Jbeta segments. TCRdb's version of the immuneACCESS table is confined to in-frame rearrangements and falls short of the full clone set. An unresolved V gene accounts for under half of the shortfall where checked; the remainder is of unknown origin. Here the sample has over 60,000 clones; 76% occur a single time. Of the sample, around 3.3% falls within the top ten clones. Sequencing used PBMCs. The receptors were gathered from a man between 18 and 35 years old in good health and CMV-seronegative.

The J gene is TRBJ2-3, the V gene TRBV4-3; 10 bases align to TRBD2. V trimming: 0 bases; J trimming: 4 bases; junction bases outside the gene matches: 1. The CDR3 consists of 15 residues. Germline assignment: CDR1 LGHNA and CDR2 YSLEER. CDR3 DNA: TGCGCCAGCAGCCAAGATAGCGGGGGGTCAGATACGCAGTATTTT. Translated, it gives CASSQDSGGSDTQYF.

The rearrangement links TRBV19 to TRBJ2-3, with TRBD1 matching 10 bases. CDR1 and CDR2 from the germline V gene are LNHDA and SQIVND (reference sequence). The trim removed 3 bases at V and 3 bases at J, leaving 3 bases unmatched. The CDR3 loop spans 15 amino acids. In DNA form, the CDR3 reads TGTGCCAGTAGTATTGGGACAGGGGCAACAGATACGCAGTATTTT. Protein sequence: CASSIGTGATDTQYF.

This clone was counted only a few times. The rearrangement joins TRBV7-9 to TRBJ1-2, with D perhaps matching TRBD1 (5 bases). Between the trimmed V and J ends, which lost 5 bases and 1 base, there was a span of 8 bases. This CDR3 spans 13 amino acids. Germline V gene sequence: CDR1 SEHNR, CDR2 FQNEAQ (reference sequence). CDR3 region: CASSEDSNYGYTF. DNA of the CDR3: TGTGCCAGCAGCGAAGACAGTAACTATGGCTACACCTTC.

This chain uses TRBV19 with TRBJ2-1; D possibly corresponds to TRBD1 (6 bases). The ends were cut back, 5 bases at V and 4 bases at J, with 6 bases in the middle. Germline V gene data show CDR1 as LNHDA and CDR2 as SQIVND (reference sequence). The CDR3 spans 12 residues. The CDR3 sequence: CASSQGYNEQFF. Here the CDR3 DNA reads TGTGCCAGTAGTCAGGGGTACAATGAGCAGTTCTTC.

The V call is TRBV11-2, the J call TRBJ1-1; D possibly corresponds to TRBD1 (5 bases). Trimming removed 5 bases at V and 7 bases at J, with 14 bases between. Germline V lookup: CDR1 SGHAT, CDR2 FQNNGV. The CDR3 covers 13 residues. The DNA of the CDR3 is TGTGCCAGCAGCCGGGGAGGGGATCTTGAAGCTTTCTTT. Amino acids: CASSRGGDLEAFF.

This clone was seen only a few times. The rearrangement uses TRBV6-1 and TRBJ2-2; 7 positions agree with TRBD1. This CDR3 region has 15 residues. The germline CDR1 and CDR2 sequences are MNHNS and SASEGT. J gave up 5 bases and V 5 bases, and 8 bases lay outside the gene matches. The CDR3 nucleotides read TGTGCCAGCAGTAGACAGGGCCGCTGGACCGGGGAGCTGTTTTTT. It yields the protein CASSRQGRWTGELFF.

This clone was seen a few times. The chain links TRBV7-9 to TRBJ2-1; perhaps TRBD2 as D (7 bases). Germline V CDR1 and CDR2: SEHNR, FQNEAQ (reference sequence). The CDR3 has 17 amino acids. The ends were cut back, 2 bases at V and 3 bases at J, with 17 bases in the middle. The chain's CDR3 is CASSLLPGEGSYNEQFF. The CDR3 region has the DNA TGTGCCAGCAGCTTACTACCAGGGGAGGGTAGCTACAATGAGCAGTTCTTC.

The chain is built from TRBV11-2 and TRBJ1-6; D not resolved. Per the germline V gene, CDR1 is SGHAT and CDR2 is FQNNGV. V dropped 1 base and J dropped 5 bases, with 6 bases sitting between them. The CDR3 contains 14 residues. The CDR3, as DNA: TGTGCCAGCAGCTTAGTGGCAGATAATTCACCCCTCCACTTT. This encodes CASSLVADNSPLHF.

The V call is TRBV5-4, the J call TRBJ1-2, with 7 nucleotides matching TRBD1. The germline V gene encodes CDR1 SGHNT and CDR2 YYREEE (reference sequence). The ends lost 4 bases at V and 8 bases at J; junction bases unmatched: 2. The CDR3 runs 11 residues. The CDR3 spells CASSRQGGYTF. DNA for the CDR3: TGTGCCAGCAGCAGACAGGGCGGCTACACCTTC.

The chain couples TRBV6-6 to TRBJ1-2, with 8 bases aligning to TRBD1. V shed 4 bases, J shed 5 bases, and the junction held 12 bases outside the gene matches. Germline CDR1 reads MNHNY; CDR2 reads SVGAGI (reference sequence). CDR3 size: 16 residues. The CDR3 loop is CASSFRLTGVTYGYTF. CDR3 coding DNA: TGTGCCAGCAGTTTCAGACTGACAGGGGTAACATATGGCTACACCTTC.